This T cell receptor beta chain was recovered during a study of T cells in Graves' hyperthyroidism and ophthalmopathy. General study points: Blood samples included most of the expanded thyroid clonotypes exceeding 0.001.

Points on this clonotype: The target antigen is unknown.

TCR beta CDR3 regions were amplified from RNA transcripts. The primer set for the first-round RT-PCR of the TCR CDR3 was HTBI. TCRdb redid the calling of the multiplex PCR reads with MiXCR, one entry per CDR3 protein. Found here are 300,000 to 400,000 distinct CDR3 sequences, approximately 22% of them singletons; the top ten hold 50%. Subjects aged 18 to 65 presented with newly diagnosed hyperthyroidism of less than 2 months' duration. Not enrolled were patients with uncontrolled infection, other autoimmune disease, pregnancy or lactation. Diagnostic decisions used clinical symptoms, serum thyroxine and TRAb, thyroid ultrasound and orbital computed tomography. Sequenced input: blood. This sequence was found in a woman in her forties or fifties with Graves' hyperthyroidism.

CDR3 nucleotide sequence: TGTGCCAGCAGCTTAGAGCCGAGGGGAAACTATGGCTACACCTTC. Protein sequence: CASSLEPRGNYGYTF. V usage is TRBV11-2 and J usage is TRBJ1-2; a possible D gene is TRBD1 (5 bases). Germline values: CDR1 SGHAT, CDR2 FQNNGV. The length of the CDR3 is 15 residues. V was trimmed by 0 bases and J by 2 bases, leaving 10 bases between them.